The 14 T cell receptor beta chains presented below share a single source sample, sequenced in a study of T cells in localized non-small cell lung cancer. Libraries were prepared by immunoSEQ multiplex PCR; TCRdb keeps only in-frame clonotypes and omits some of them. The sample records tens of thousands of clones, 75% to 90% being singletons. The sequencing used peripheral blood, collected before any cancer treatment. All receptors derive from a male donor at least 60 years old with stage III squamous cell lung carcinoma.

The chain links TRBV18 to TRBJ1-5, with D uncertain. Germline values: CDR1 KGHSH, CDR2 LQKENI. The V end was cut by 6 bases, the J end by 4 bases, with 13 bases between. This CDR3 is built from 14 residues. CDR3 amino acids: CASSGVQANQPQHF. Written as DNA, the CDR3 is TGTGCCAGCTCGGGAGTGCAGGCGAATCAGCCCCAGCATTTT.

This rearrangement joins TRBV30 to TRBJ2-7; maybe TRBD1 (6 bases). Trimming stripped 6 bases from V and 0 bases from J, with 9 bases between. Per germline, CDR1 GTSNPN and CDR2 SVGIG (reference sequence). This CDR3 spans 12 amino acids. This CDR3 is CACRGYSYEQYF. The CDR3 coding sequence is TGTGCCTGTAGGGGGTACTCCTACGAGCAGTACTTC.

The chain combines TRBV6-6 with TRBJ1-1; D may be TRBD1 (5 bases). The germline V gene has CDR1 MNHNY and CDR2 SVGAGI (reference sequence). V lost 8 bases and J lost 3, with 19 bases in between. This CDR3 region has 15 residues. The CDR3 here is CASSQSPQGDTEAFF. Written as DNA, the CDR3 is TGTGCCAGCTCCCAATCCCCCCAGGGAGACACTGAAGCTTTCTTT.

This chain uses TRBV29-1 with TRBJ2-7; 11 nucleotides align to TRBD1. With V trimmed by 7 bases and J by 3 bases, 5 bases remained unmatched. The CDR3 is 13 amino acids. The germline CDR1 and CDR2 sequences are SQVTM and ANQGSEA. CDR3 in DNA: TGCAGCGCCGAGGGGACAGGGGGCTACGAGCAGTACTTC. Amino acids: CSAEGTGGYEQYF.

The rearrangement joins TRBV5-4 to TRBJ2-3; D ambiguous. CDR3 length: 13 residues. Per the germline V gene, CDR1 is SGHNT and CDR2 is YYREEE (reference sequence). V lost 4 bases to trimming and J lost 0 bases, with 6 bases between them. The DNA of the CDR3 is TGTGCCAGCAGCCACGCTAGCACAGATACGCAGTATTTT. Translating it yields CASSHASTDTQYF.

The V call is TRBV7-9, the J call TRBJ2-4; a weak D match, TRBD1 (6 bases). Germline V gene sequence: CDR1 SEHNR, CDR2 FQNEAQ (reference sequence). The V end was cut by 4 bases, the J end by 7 bases, with 11 bases between. CDR3 length equals 13 residues. The CDR3 DNA reads as TGTGCCAGCAGCTCAAACAGGGAGAACATTCAGTACTTC. Translated: CASSSNRENIQYF.

The V gene is TRBV9, the J gene TRBJ2-3; 9 bases are shared with TRBD2. Germline V lookup: CDR1 SGDLS, CDR2 YYNGEE. The CDR3 is 13 amino acids. The junction had 8 bases not matched to a gene; V was cut back by 0 bases and J by 15 bases. The CDR3 sequence: CASSVGSSGSYYF. CDR3 nucleotides: TGTGCCAGCAGCGTAGGTAGTAGCGGGAGTTATTATTTT.

The chain has TRBV25-1 and TRBJ2-1; TRBD1 aligns across 7 bases. Trimming took 4 bases from V and 0 from J; bases not matched to a gene: 3. CDR1 is MGHDK, CDR2 SYGVNS, per germline. The CDR3 runs to 15 residues. The CDR3 loop is CASSADRSSYNEQFF. The CDR3 DNA reads TGTGCCAGCAGTGCGGACAGGAGCTCCTACAATGAGCAGTTCTTC.

V is TRBV6-1 and J is TRBJ1-1, with D perhaps matching TRBD1 (6 bases). The CDR3 is made up of 14 amino acids. V was clipped by 5 bases and J by 1 base, with 11 bases between them. The germline CDR1 and CDR2 sequences are MNHNS and SASEGT. In DNA, the CDR3 is TGTGCCAGCAGTACCGGGACAAAGAACACTGAAGCTTTCTTT. This encodes CASSTGTKNTEAFF.

The V and J genes are TRBV25-1 and TRBJ2-7; D gene unclear. The CDR3 contains 13 residues. Germline loops: CDR1 MGHDK, CDR2 SYGVNS. Trimming removed 4 bases from V and 0 bases from J, with 7 bases in between. The CDR3 bases are TGTGCCAGCAGTGCCAGGAGCTCCTACGAGCAGTACTTC. Amino acid sequence: CASSARSSYEQYF.

The chain links TRBV13 to TRBJ2-1; the match to TRBD2 covers 10 bases. Germline trimming cut 9 bases from V and 5 bases from J; bases unmatched to any gene: 7. CDR1 and CDR2 (germline): PRHDT, FYEKMQ (reference sequence). The CDR3 covers 14 residues. CDR3 bases: TGTGCCAGTACCGAAGCGGGAGGGAACAATGAGCAGTTCTTC. Amino acids: CASTEAGGNNEQFF.

The chain uses TRBV25-1 and TRBJ1-5; D unclear. The CDR3 length is 14 residues. V was pared by 1 base and J by 0 bases, with 4 bases between. Germline-derived CDR1 and CDR2 are MGHDK and SYGVNS. The CDR3 nucleotides are TGTGCCAGCAGTGAATGGACTAGCAATCAGCCCCAGCATTTT. It translates to CASSEWTSNQPQHF.

This clone was counted a few times. The chain links TRBV19 to TRBJ1-1; tentatively, D is TRBD1 (5 bases). V was trimmed by 5 bases and J by 0 bases, leaving 7 bases between them. The CDR3 consists of 13 residues. From germline, CDR1 is LNHDA and CDR2 SQIVND (reference sequence). The CDR3 nucleotides are TGTGCCAGTAGTGCGGGACTGAACACTGAAGCTTTCTTT. It translates to CASSAGLNTEAFF. Full variable domain (outside the CDR3, taken from reference TRBV19 and TRBJ1-1): DGGITQSPKYLFRKEGQNVTLSCEQNLNHDAMYWYRQDPGQGLRLIYYSQIVNDFQKGDIAEGYSVSREKKESFPLTVTSAQKNPTAFYLCASSAGLNTEAFFGQGTRLTVV.

The chain links TRBV4-3 to TRBJ1-1, with no clear D. The CDR3 is 15 amino acids. Germline V gene data show CDR1 as LGHNA and CDR2 as YSLEER. Trimming stripped 0 bases from V and 0 bases from J, with 8 bases between. This chain's CDR3 is CASSQDAGMNTEAFF. The DNA of the CDR3 is TGCGCCAGCAGCCAAGATGCGGGAATGAACACTGAAGCTTTCTTT.